The clone carrying this T cell receptor (beta chain) was observed a few times. TCRdb keeps only in-frame clones here, not all; method: immunoSEQ multiplex PCR. The repertoire holds fewer than 80,000 clones, with approximately 90% as singletons. These data originate in a study of OX40 agonist ivuxolimab in advanced cancers. Sample: CD4+ or CD8+ T cells sorted from blood, taken in a trial of the OX40 agonist ivuxolimab. The source is an adult with an advanced solid tumor such as melanoma, head and neck, liver or kidney cancer.

The CDR3: CASSPSTSGRTGANVLTF. Here the CDR3 DNA reads TGTGCCAGCAGTCCCTCGACTAGCGGGAGGACTGGGGCCAACGTCCTGACTTTC. V usage is TRBV27 and J usage is TRBJ2-6; TRBD2 agrees at 13 bases. V trimming: 5 bases; J trimming: 2 bases; junction bases outside the gene matches: 6. The CDR3 is 18 amino acids. Germline V gene sequence: CDR1 MNHEY, CDR2 SMNVEV (reference sequence).